The rows below give T cell receptor beta chains drawn from one sample of a study of cytomegalovirus exposure and HLA in healthy donors. TCRdb's table, derived via immunoSEQ multiplex PCR, lists solely in-frame clones and lacks some. Among some 96,000 clones listed, 64% were seen once. The sample taken for sequencing was PBMCs. The receptors were gathered from a man in his sixties in good health and CMV-seronegative. CDR3s include the opening cysteine and the closing phenylalanine or tryptophan. D genes are given only for firm matches. The size field is filled for only some rows; it gives once, few, many or a size class.

j_gene	d_gene	v_gene	abundance	CDR3nt	CDR3aa
TRBJ1-1	TRBD1	TRBV9	NA	TGTGCCAGCAGCGTAGACGGGACAGACCCTGAAGCTTTCTTT	CASSVDGTDPEAFF
TRBJ2-3	TRBD1	TRBV5-4	NA	TGTGCCAGCAGCTCCCGGGACAGGAGCACAGATACGCAGTATTTT	CASSSRDRSTDTQYF
TRBJ2-6	NA	TRBV6-4	NA	TGTGCCAGCCGGGGTGGTCCGGGGGGGGCCAACGTCCTGACTTTC	CASRGGPGGANVLTF
TRBJ2-5	NA	TRBV15	NA	TGTGCCACCAGCAGAGATCGTGGCAGGGGAACCCAGTACTTC	CATSRDRGRGTQYF
TRBJ2-7	NA	TRBV19	NA	TGTCTCTCCTACGAGCAGTACTTC	CLSYEQYF
TRBJ1-2	NA	TRBV2	NA	TGTGCCAGCAGTGAAACAGGGTTTAACTATGGCTACACCTTC	CASSETGFNYGYTF
TRBJ2-1	TRBD1	TRBV9	NA	TGTGCCAGCAGCCTAAGGACAGGGGGCTACAATGAGCAGTTCTTC	CASSLRTGGYNEQFF
TRBJ2-3	TRBD2	TRBV18	NA	TGTGCCAGCTCACCACTGGGGCGGGGGAGCACAGATACGCAGTATTTT	CASSPLGRGSTDTQYF
TRBJ2-1	TRBD2	TRBV18	NA	TGTGCCAGCTCACCTATAGCGGGGGGCCTTTACAATGAGCAGTTCTTC	CASSPIAGGLYNEQFF
TRBJ1-4	TRBD1	TRBV18	NA	TGTGCCAGCTCACCATGGGACAGAGCCGAAAAACTGTTTTTT	CASSPWDRAEKLFF
TRBJ2-2	NA	TRBV29-1	NA	TGCAGCGCCGGGGGAGGCAGGGTCCCAGCCCACGGGGAGCTGTTTTTT	CSAGGGRVPAHGELFF
TRBJ2-7	NA	TRBV6-1	NA	TGTGCCAGCAGGTCAACAGGGAGTCGCGACGAGCAGTACTTC	CASRSTGSRDEQYF
TRBJ2-5	TRBD2	TRBV5-4	NA	TGTGCCAGCAGCTCCCGGGGGGGTGGAGGGGAGACCCAGTACTTC	CASSSRGGGGETQYF
TRBJ2-3	TRBD2	TRBV5-1	once	TGCGCCAGCAGCGAGGTTAGCGGGAGCACAGATACGCAGTATTTT	CASSEVSGSTDTQYF
TRBJ2-1	TRBD2	TRBV5-1	NA	TGCGCCAGCACTATGGAGGGACTAGCGAATGAGCAGTTCTTC	CASTMEGLANEQFF
TRBJ1-5	NA	TRBV28	NA	TGTGCCAGCAGCCGCAACACAGGGCTCTGGAATCAGCCCCAGCATTTT	CASSRNTGLWNQPQHF
TRBJ2-5	TRBD2	TRBV5-1	NA	TGCGCCAGCAGCGAAGTTCTAGCGGGGGCACAAGAGACCCAGTACTTC	CASSEVLAGAQETQYF
TRBJ1-2	NA	TRBV11-3	NA	TGTGCCAGCAGCCAGTGGGGAGAGACTTATGGCTACACCTTC	CASSQWGETYGYTF